This passage covers 22 T cell receptor beta chains from one sample sequenced in a study of blood T cell repertoires in COVID-19. Data came from immunoSEQ multiplex PCR; TCRdb stores just in-frame clones and leaves some out. Of about 71,000 clones listed, roughly nine tenths are singletons. The specimen sequenced was peripheral blood. The receptors were gathered from a woman between 18 and 29 years old with acute or convalescent COVID-19.

The J gene is TRBJ1-4, the V gene TRBV25-1, with D possibly TRBD1 on 6 matching bases. Germline CDR1 is MGHDK and CDR2 is SYGVNS. Trimming stripped 2 bases from V and 3 bases from J, with 7 bases between. The CDR3 sequence is 14 residues long. DNA of the CDR3: TGTGCCAGCAGTGAAGGACAGCCTAATGAAAAACTGTTTTTT. As protein: CASSEGQPNEKLFF.

This chain links TRBV5-1 with TRBJ2-7, with 11 positions matching TRBD1. Germline CDR1 and CDR2: SGHRS and YFSETQ. The junction had 5 bases not matched to a gene; V was cut back by 4 bases and J by 5 bases. The CDR3 spans 14 residues. The CDR3, as DNA: TGCGCCAGCAGCCTAGGGACAGGGGGTAACGAGCAGTACTTC. This encodes CASSLGTGGNEQYF.

V and J are TRBV19 and TRBJ1-3; TRBD1 agrees at 10 bases. The ends lost 9 bases at V and 6 bases at J; junction bases unmatched: 11. The CDR3 runs 15 residues. Germline lookup yields CDR1 LNHDA and CDR2 SQIVND (reference sequence). The CDR3 bases are TGTGCCAGCTCGACTTCCGGGACAGGGGCAAACACCATATATTTT. Translated: CASSTSGTGANTIYF.

As concerns this clone: The same CDR3 is also encoded by other DNA sequences in this sample. The rearrangement uses TRBV28 and TRBJ2-7; D uncertain. CDR1 is MDHEN, CDR2 SYDVKM, per germline. With 5 bases removed from V and 4 bases from J, the gap between germline ends came to 6 bases. The CDR3 sequence is 11 residues long. CDR3 sequence reads: CASSPGYEQYF. In nucleotides, the CDR3 is TGTGCCAGCAGTCCGGGTTACGAGCAGTACTTC.

J is TRBJ2-7 and V is TRBV7-2; a weak D match, TRBD2 (6 bases). Germline CDR1 reads SGHTA; CDR2 reads FQGNSA. This CDR3 has 13 amino acids. Trimming shortened V by 4 bases and J by 6 bases, and 13 bases separated the two germline ends. The CDR3 coding sequence is TGTGCCAGCAGCTCCCAGTTGACTAGCGAGCAGTACTTC. This gives the protein CASSSQLTSEQYF.

A single count supports this clone. The chain uses TRBV5-8 and TRBJ2-3; tentative D call: TRBD1 (6 bases). With 4 bases removed from V and 6 bases from J, the gap between germline ends came to 15 bases. CDR1 is SGHTS and CDR2 is YDEGEE in the germline V gene. This CDR3 spans 14 amino acids. The CDR3: CASSGAGGGDTQYF. The CDR3, as DNA: TGTGCCAGCAGCGGGGCTGGGGGCGGGGATACGCAGTATTTT.

V usage is TRBV23-1 and J usage is TRBJ2-7; D remains ambiguous. TRBV23-1 is an ORF, with its function uncertain. The CDR3 has 11 residues. Trimming stripped 7 bases from V and 3 bases from J, with 7 bases between. The CDR3 loop reads CASIELYEQYF. CDR3 bases: TGCGCCAGCATCGAACTCTACGAGCAGTACTTC.

This rearrangement joins TRBV3-1 (or the pseudogene TRBV3-2) to TRBJ2-3; D not resolved. V was clipped by 5 bases and J by 8 bases, with 11 bases between them. The CDR3 spans 12 residues. Germline lookup yields CDR1 LGHDT and CDR2 YNNKEL (reference sequence). The CDR3: CASSETESTQYF. For the CDR3, the DNA is TGTGCCAGCAGCGAGACTGAATCTACGCAGTATTTT.

The chain links TRBV5-4 to TRBJ2-3; 7 positions match TRBD2. The CDR3 length is 14 residues. The trim removed 5 bases at V and 0 bases at J, leaving 3 bases unmatched. Germline CDR1 is SGHNT and CDR2 is YYREEE (reference sequence). The CDR3, as DNA: TGTGCCAGCAGTATTAGCGGGAGCACAGATACGCAGTATTTT. Its protein product is CASSISGSTDTQYF.

V usage is TRBV5-5 and J usage is TRBJ1-1, with no clear D. Trimming left V 0 bases short and J 0 bases short, with 6 bases between. CDR3 length equals 14 residues. Germline V gene data show CDR1 as SGHKS and CDR2 as YYEKEE (reference sequence). In DNA form, the CDR3 reads TGTGCCAGCAGCTTGGTACAGATGAACACTGAAGCTTTCTTT. It is translated as CASSLVQMNTEAFF.

The chain combines TRBV4-3 with TRBJ1-4; 11 nucleotides align to TRBD1. This CDR3 has 14 residues. Germline CDR1 LGHNA, CDR2 YSLEER. Losses at the gene ends were 4 bases for V and 8 bases for J; bases not matched to a gene: 3. The DNA of the CDR3 is TGCGCCAGCAGCCGGGACAGGGGGTACGAAAAACTGTTTTTT. Translating gives CASSRDRGYEKLFF.

The gene calls are TRBV29-1 and TRBJ2-7; 11 bases align to TRBD1. Looked up from germline, CDR1 is SQVTM and CDR2 is ANQGSEA. The CDR3 consists of 14 residues. Trimming took 6 bases from V and 0 from J; bases not matched to a gene: 4. CDR3 protein: CSVRDRGYSYEQYF. CDR3 DNA sequence: TGCAGCGTGCGGGACAGGGGGTACTCCTACGAGCAGTACTTC.

The chain couples TRBV11-2 to TRBJ2-5; D is unresolved. Between the trimmed V and J ends, which lost 1 base and 5 bases, there was a span of 11 bases. The CDR3 consists of 14 residues. Per germline, CDR1 SGHAT and CDR2 FQNNGV. CDR3 residues: CASSLVQLTETQYF. The CDR3 DNA sequence: TGTGCCAGCAGCTTAGTTCAGTTAACGGAGACCCAGTACTTC.

The rearrangement uses TRBV10-3 and TRBJ1-2; TRBD1 is a possible D gene (5 bases). In germline, CDR1 is ENHRY, CDR2 SYGVKD. The CDR3 is made up of 14 amino acids. The ends were cut back, 6 bases at V and 8 bases at J, with 19 bases in the middle. This CDR3 is CAIRGQGRPFGYTF. The CDR3 DNA reads TGTGCCATCAGGGGGCAGGGTCGCCCTTTCGGCTACACCTTC.

This chain uses TRBV28 with TRBJ1-1; no reliable D call. The V end was cut by 3 bases, the J end by 2 bases, with 13 bases between. Germline V CDR1 and CDR2: MDHEN, SYDVKM. CDR3 size: 15 residues. The chain's CDR3 is CASSFWSRGNTEAFF. CDR3 nucleotide sequence: TGTGCCAGCAGTTTCTGGAGTCGGGGAAACACTGAAGCTTTCTTT.

This clone was observed a handful of times. The chain combines TRBV29-1 with TRBJ1-2; no reliable D call. CDR1 SQVTM and CDR2 ANQGSEA come from the germline V gene. CDR3 size: 13 residues. V was shortened by 3 bases and J by 0 bases, with 8 bases between the two germline ends. CDR3 in DNA: TGCAGCGTTGAGCACATATCTAACTATGGCTACACCTTC. Translated, it gives CSVEHISNYGYTF.

V usage is TRBV13 and J usage is TRBJ2-2; 7 bases align to TRBD2. Germline V gene lookup returns CDR1 PRHDT and CDR2 FYEKMQ (reference sequence). Unmatched junction bases numbered 2, after V lost 3 bases and J lost 1 base. This CDR3 contains 15 residues. The CDR3 DNA follows: TGTGCCAGCAGCTTGGGGACTATGAACACCGGGGAGCTGTTTTTT. This sequence encodes CASSLGTMNTGELFF.

V usage is TRBV7-9 and J usage is TRBJ2-7, with 9 bases identical to TRBD1. Germline lookup yields CDR1 SEHNR and CDR2 FQNEAQ (reference sequence). Trimming cost V 5 bases and J 6 bases; bases outside gene matches: 8. There are 14 residues in the CDR3. The CDR3 nucleotides read TGTGCCAGCAGCCTTCCGGGACAGGGTTCCGAGCAGTACTTC. This gives the protein CASSLPGQGSEQYF.

V is TRBV19 and J is TRBJ1-1; tentatively, D is TRBD1 (5 bases). Trimming stripped 5 bases from V and 6 bases from J, with 13 bases between. Germline V CDR1 and CDR2: LNHDA, SQIVND (reference sequence). The CDR3 runs 13 residues. The CDR3 region has the DNA TGTGCCAGTAGTCTAACGTCGACAGCTGAAGCTTTCTTT. As protein: CASSLTSTAEAFF.

The chain combines TRBV7-9 with TRBJ1-4; 7 positions match TRBD1. Germline loops: CDR1 SEHNR, CDR2 FQNEAQ (reference sequence). The CDR3 has 16 amino acids. The ends lost 2 bases at V and 6 bases at J; junction bases unmatched: 9. The chain's CDR3 is CASSLFSGTEDEKLFF. The CDR3 DNA reads TGTGCCAGCAGCTTATTTTCCGGGACAGAAGATGAAAAACTGTTTTTT.

The chain carries TRBV2 and TRBJ1-1, with D perhaps matching TRBD1 (5 bases). In germline, CDR1 is SNHLY, CDR2 FYNNEI. V was pared by 7 bases and J by 3 bases, with 12 bases between. This CDR3 is 13 amino acids long. The CDR3 here is CASTGAADTEAFF. The CDR3, as DNA: TGTGCCAGCACTGGGGCTGCGGACACTGAAGCTTTCTTT.

V and J are TRBV28 and TRBJ1-6, with 11 bases aligning to TRBD1. This CDR3 has 16 residues. Germline CDR1 MDHEN, CDR2 SYDVKM. Trimming cost V 2 bases and J 7 bases; bases outside gene matches: 4. As DNA, the CDR3 is TGTGCCAGCAGTTTACTTGGGACAGGGGGAAATTCACCCCTCCACTTT. Its protein is CASSLLGTGGNSPLHF.